The clone carrying this T cell receptor beta chain was recorded a few times. What it binds is not known. The sample is drawn from a study of beta chain features in type 1 diabetes. Findings of the study overall: Resolution of whether HLA type affects TCRB rearrangement was not achieved here.

This CDR3 has 15 amino acids. Trimming removed 2 bases from V and 4 bases from J, with 17 bases in between. Germline CDR1 is GTSNPN and CDR2 is SVGIG (reference sequence). Isolated RNA was reverse transcribed in full, so expressed TCRB transcripts were sequenced. TCRdb's table, derived via immunoSEQ multiplex PCR, lists solely in-frame clones and lacks some. The data show under 450,000 clones, with over 11% seen just once and about 0.04% held by the top ten. The chain is built from TRBV30 and TRBJ1-2; no firm D call. Sequencing input: naive CD4+ T cells from blood. This receptor was obtained from a man aged 30-40 years in good health. CDR3 in DNA: TGTGCCTGGAGTATTTCAGGCCTTAACGTCTATGGCTACACCTTC. This codes for CAWSISGLNVYGYTF.